This T cell receptor beta chain was documented in a study of blood T cell repertoires in COVID-19. As for the study in general: Acute-phase and convalescent COVID-19 samples originated in the United States, Italy and Spain. T cells, B-cell-depleted T cells, or PBMCs provided the cDNA or gDNA that served as material.

The germline gives CDR1 SGHVS, CDR2 FNYEAQ. Trimming pared 1 base from V and 4 bases from J, leaving 15 bases between. This CDR3 comprises 16 residues. In the study's own analysis: Estimation of nucleated cell counts was performed using reference gene primer amplification. Data came from immunoSEQ multiplex PCR; TCRdb stores just in-frame clones and leaves some out. The V and J calls and clone size were taken over from that table, and D and trimming were inferred from the DNA. Seen here are 400,000 to 550,000 clones, 80% to 90% observed once, and the top ten hold 4.3%. In this sample, this clone turned up once.

J is TRBJ2-3 and V is TRBV7-6, with D possibly TRBD1 on 6 matching bases. The sample consisted of peripheral blood. The TCR sequence derives from a woman aged 25 to 39 with acute or convalescent COVID-19. The CDR3 DNA sequence: TGTGCCAGCAGCTTAGTAGGGACAAAACCCTCAGATACGCAGTATTTT. Encoded protein: CASSLVGTKPSDTQYF.